These T cell receptor beta chains were read from a single sample in a study of control samples from healthy donors and cancer patients. Clones were read by immunoSEQ multiplex PCR, and TCRdb kept only the in-frame ones, dropping some. The sample contains 350,000 to 450,000 clones, 75% to 95% of which appear only once. What was sequenced was PBMCs. Every receptor here comes from a middle-aged man with head and neck cancer. CDR3s include the opening cysteine and the closing phenylalanine or tryptophan. The D gene is left open where the match is weak. The size field is filled for only some rows; it gives once, few, many or a size class.

d_call j_call v_call clone_size cdr3_aa cdr3_nt
. TRBJ2-7 TRBV3-1/TRBV3-2 . CASSQSGRVYEQYF TGTGCCAGCAGCCAATCCGGCCGGGTCTACGAGCAGTACTTC
. TRBJ2-1 TRBV11-3 . CASAPGARVHEQFF TGTGCCAGCGCCCCCGGGGCCCGAGTTCATGAGCAGTTCTTC
. TRBJ2-2 TRBV7-6 . CASSLLLQVRRDGSNTGELFF TGTGCCAGCAGCTTATTACTGCAGGTCCGGCGGGACGGGTCGAACACCGGGGAGCTGTTTTTT
. TRBJ2-2 TRBV12-5 . CASGLYGELFF TGTGCTAGTGGTTTATATGGGGAGCTGTTTTTT
TRBD1 TRBJ1-2 TRBV2 . CASTTGYGYTF TGTGCCAGCACGACAGGGTATGGCTACACCTTC
TRBD2 TRBJ2-1 TRBV28 . CASSPGGSAHNEQFF TGTGCCAGCAGTCCGGGGGGGTCCGCCCACAATGAGCAGTTCTTC
. TRBJ1-2 TRBV29-1 . CSVNRGGLNYGYTF TGCAGCGTTAATCGGGGGGGCCTTAACTATGGCTACACCTTC
. TRBJ2-5 TRBV6-5 . CASSYWAGKGKETQYF TGTGCCAGCAGTTACTGGGCGGGCAAGGGAAAAGAGACCCAGTACTTC
. TRBJ1-5 TRBV18 . CASSPISWTERNQPQHF TGTGCCAGCTCACCAATCTCGTGGACCGAACGTAATCAGCCCCAGCATTTT
. TRBJ1-1 TRBV28 . CASSPPVRNTEAFF TGTGCCAGCAGTCCACCGGTTAGGAACACTGAAGCTTTCTTT
. TRBJ1-6 TRBV7-2 . CASSQSDSPLHF TGTGCCAGCAGTCAATCTGATTCACCCCTCCACTTT
. TRBJ1-3 TRBV9 once CASSVRGVSGNTIYF TGTGCCAGCAGCGTAAGGGGAGTGTCTGGAAACACCATATATTTT
. TRBJ2-2 TRBV19 . CASSWGLYTGELFF TGTGCCAGTAGTTGGGGGCTTTACACCGGGGAGCTGTTTTTT
. TRBJ2-7 TRBV19 . CASSPGAGAYEQYF TGTGCCAGTAGCCCGGGGGCAGGGGCCTACGAGCAGTACTTC
TRBD1 TRBJ1-1 TRBV29-1 once CSVVRDRGNTEAFF TGCAGCGTTGTACGGGACAGGGGTAACACTGAAGCTTTCTTT
TRBD2 TRBJ2-1 TRBV9 . CASSLGLAGENEQFF TGTGCCAGCAGCTTGGGACTAGCGGGAGAAAATGAGCAGTTCTTC
. TRBJ1-6 TRBV5-1 . CASSFSPQGQANSPLHF TGCGCCAGCAGCTTTTCCCCCCAGGGGCAGGCGAATTCACCCCTCCACTTT
TRBD2 TRBJ2-2 TRBV19 . CASTSLAADTGELFF TGTGCCAGTACCTCACTAGCGGCGGACACCGGGGAGCTGTTTTTT
. TRBJ2-3 TRBV2 . CASSDRSNTDTQYF TGTGCCAGCAGTGATCGGTCTAACACAGATACGCAGTATTTT
. TRBJ2-3 TRBV7-3 . CASSLNGGWGDTQYF TGTGCCAGCAGCTTAAATGGAGGGTGGGGGGATACGCAGTATTTT
TRBD1 TRBJ2-3 TRBV30 . CAWRGQSTDTQYF TGTGCCTGGAGGGGACAGTCCACAGATACGCAGTATTTT
. TRBJ2-7 TRBV6-6 . CASTLTLGGEQYF TGTGCCAGCACTCTCACCCTAGGTGGTGAGCAGTACTTC
. TRBJ2-3 TRBV19 . CASSTDTRRSDTQYF TGTGCCAGTAGTACGGATACAAGGAGGTCAGATACGCAGTATTTT
. TRBJ1-1 TRBV7-9 . CASSFLGTRDTEAFF TGTGCCAGCAGCTTCCTAGGAACTAGGGACACTGAAGCTTTCTTT
TRBD1 TRBJ2-7 TRBV19 . CASSQNGGQVGGEQYF TGTGCCAGTAGCCAGAACGGGGGACAGGTTGGAGGAGAGCAGTACTTC
. TRBJ1-3 TRBV27 once CASSLLSGNTIYF TGTGCCAGCAGTTTATTGTCTGGAAACACCATATATTTT
. TRBJ2-1 TRBV12-5 . CASGLGTASGEQFF TGTGCTAGTGGCCTCGGGACTGCCTCGGGTGAGCAGTTCTTC
. TRBJ1-2 TRBV12-3/TRBV12-4 . CASSPGPNYGYTF TGTGCCAGCAGCCCCGGTCCCAACTATGGCTACACCTTC
. TRBJ2-7 TRBV27 . CASSPDRGPEAYEQYF TGTGCCAGCAGTCCCGACCGAGGACCGGAGGCCTACGAGCAGTACTTC
. TRBJ2-1 TRBV7-9 . CASRTLSSYNEQFF TGTGCCAGCAGGACCCTAAGCTCCTACAATGAGCAGTTCTTC
TRBD2 TRBJ2-6 TRBV19 . CASSTGAGGRTGANVLTF TGTGCCAGTAGTACCGGCGCGGGGGGGCGTACTGGGGCCAACGTCCTGACTTTC
. TRBJ1-1 TRBV28 . CASRDIRDTEAFF TGTGCCAGCAGGGACATCCGGGACACTGAAGCTTTCTTT
. TRBJ2-6 TRBV6-2/TRBV6-3 . CASSYPRASPGGANVLTF TGTGCCAGCAGTTACCCCAGAGCATCTCCGGGTGGGGCCAACGTCCTGACTTTC
. TRBJ2-2 TRBV12-5 once CASGLVPPTPNTGELFF TGTGCTAGTGGTTTGGTACCCCCAACGCCGAACACCGGGGAGCTGTTTTTT
. TRBJ2-7 TRBV20-1 once CSGTDSYEQYF TGCAGTGGGACAGACTCCTACGAGCAGTACTTC
. TRBJ1-2 TRBV4-2 . CASSQDRGQGRGYTF TGTGCCAGCAGCCAAGATCGGGGGCAGGGACGAGGCTACACCTTC
TRBD1 TRBJ2-5 TRBV9 . CASSVGPGGETQYF TGTGCCAGCAGCGTAGGCCCAGGGGGCGAGACCCAGTACTTC
. TRBJ2-2 TRBV15 . CATTRGRNTGELFF TGTGCCACCACCAGGGGTCGGAACACCGGGGAGCTGTTTTTT